This record looks at one T cell receptor (beta chain) sequence and its context. Its antigen is as yet unknown. CDR1 and CDR2 from the germline V gene are MDHEN and SYDVKM. This CDR3 comprises 15 residues. Trimming took 3 bases from V and 0 from J, leaving 9 bases between them. The data belong to a study of T-cell reconstitution after alpha-beta-depleted transplantation in children. Whole-study results and caveats: Some patients' high day-60 TCRbeta diversity was traced to surviving recipient T cells and thymic progenitors. The authors attributed T-cell counts and diversity one year after transplant mostly to newly produced T cells.

Unique molecular identifiers were built into the TCRbeta library. A single record per CDR3 protein comes from TCRdb applying MiXCR to the PCR reads. The data show over 45,000 distinct CDR3 sequences, about 5.7% seen once. The chain carries TRBV28 and TRBJ1-3, with D uncertain. This clonotype was sampled from a female patient aged 2-15 years who had a stem cell transplant for aplastic anemia, so the T cells may come from the graft donor. This specimen was PBMCs, mostly from graft donor cells, taken 60 days after TCRalphabeta/CD19-depleted stem cell transplant. CDR3 in amino acids: CASSFRRLSGNTIYF. The CDR3 DNA sequence: TGTGCCAGCAGTTTCCGCAGACTCTCTGGAAACACCATATATTTT.